Presented here are 2 T cell receptor beta chains from one specimen sequenced in a study of cytomegalovirus exposure and HLA in healthy donors. PCR employed 60 Vbeta and 13 Jbeta primers. Assay used: immunoSEQ multiplex PCR; TCRdb lists only in-frame clones, some missing. The data hold about 130,000 clones, with roughly 76% observed a single time. Sequenced: PBMCs. The receptors were gathered from a woman in her fifties or sixties in good health and CMV-seropositive.

CDR3 sequence: CASSSGGTNEKLFF. The CDR3 DNA reads TGTGCCAGCAGCTCAGGGGGAACTAATGAAAAACTGTTTTTT. This chain connects TRBV4-2 to TRBJ1-4; TRBD1 matches 7 bases. V lost 5 bases, J lost 1 base, and 1 base stayed unmatched. Germline assignment: CDR1 LGHNA and CDR2 YNFKEQ. This CDR3 region has 14 residues.

V usage is TRBV6-5 and J usage is TRBJ1-4; D might be TRBD1 (5 bases). Trimming pared 2 bases from V and 7 bases from J, leaving 17 bases between. This CDR3 has 16 amino acids. Germline V gene sequence: CDR1 MNHEY, CDR2 SVGAGI. The CDR3 DNA reads as TGTGCCAGCAGTTACGGCGGGGGAACTATGACTGAAAAACTGTTTTTT. This codes for CASSYGGGTMTEKLFF.